The present entry profiles one T cell receptor beta chain with its context. Antigen unknown. DNA at around 200 ng, approximately 30,000 T cell genomes, went into sorted-subset replicate PCRs. Profiling relied on immunoSEQ multiplex PCR, and the TCRdb table lists in-frame clones only, not all of them. The data hold 2,500,000 or so clones, with 80% to 95% observed a single time. The study drew all its donors from Caucasian adults living in Nashville, Tennessee. This specimen comes from a study of shared clonotypes between healthy human individuals. Study outcomes and limitations: Compared with memory subsets, naive subsets generally had larger estimated richness.

What was sequenced was naive CD4+ T cells from PBMCs. Stated subset: CD45RA+ positively selected. The origin of this receptor is a man aged 18-30 years in good health. Some clones in this sample may be carry-over from other donors' samples.

The DNA of the CDR3 is TGTGCCAGCAGCCCTGGGGCACGGAACACTGAAGCTTTCTTT. This gives the protein CASSPGARNTEAFF. The chain couples TRBV11-3 to TRBJ1-1; tentatively, D is TRBD1 (5 bases). V lost 5 bases to trimming and J lost 1 base, with 11 bases between them. Germline-derived CDR1 and CDR2 are SGHNT and YENEEA. The CDR3 is 14 residues long.